This passage covers 3 T cell receptor beta chains from one sample sequenced in a study of control samples from healthy donors and cancer patients. The method was immunoSEQ multiplex PCR; TCRdb's version includes in-frame clones alone and lacks a portion of them. There are some 140,000 clones in the sample; just under 95% occur only once, and about 5.6% lies in the top ten. Sequencing used blood. The receptors here all came from a man aged 35 to 55 in good health.

This clone has only one observation. The chain combines TRBV9 with TRBJ1-1; 7 nucleotides line up with TRBD1. CDR1 is SGDLS and CDR2 is YYNGEE in the germline V gene. V was pared by 3 bases and J by 4 bases, with 6 bases of the junction left unmatched. The CDR3 is 14 residues long. The CDR3 protein is CASSAQGVGTEAFF. CDR3 coding DNA: TGTGCCAGCAGCGCGCAGGGGGTAGGCACTGAAGCTTTCTTT.

To note about this clone: An end of the junction differs from the germline gene, which may be a read error. This sequence joins TRBV7-3 and TRBJ1-1; possibly TRBD1 for D (5 bases). Germline CDR1 and CDR2: SGHTA and FQGTGA. The length of the CDR3 is 15 residues. The CDR3 nucleotides read TGTGCCAGCAGCATAACCGGGACGGCGAACACTGAAGCTTTCTTT. It translates to CASSITGTANTEAFF. The whole variable domain, filled in from reference TRBV7-3 and TRBJ1-1, reads GAGVSQTPSNKVTEKGKYVELRCDPISGHTALYWYRQSLGQGPEFLIYFQGTGAADDSGLPNDRFFAVRPEGSVSTLKIQRTERGDSAVYLCASSITGTANTEAFFGQGTRLTVV.

V gene TRBV6-4 combines with J gene TRBJ1-5; 7 bases match TRBD1. Germline CDR1 reads MRHNA; CDR2 reads SNTAGT. This CDR3 comprises 14 residues. V trimming: 0 bases; J trimming: 9 bases; junction bases outside the gene matches: 5. The DNA for the CDR3 is TGTGCCAGCAGTGACTCGCCAGGGGGGGGGCCCCAGCATTTT. Its protein product is CASSDSPGGGPQHF.